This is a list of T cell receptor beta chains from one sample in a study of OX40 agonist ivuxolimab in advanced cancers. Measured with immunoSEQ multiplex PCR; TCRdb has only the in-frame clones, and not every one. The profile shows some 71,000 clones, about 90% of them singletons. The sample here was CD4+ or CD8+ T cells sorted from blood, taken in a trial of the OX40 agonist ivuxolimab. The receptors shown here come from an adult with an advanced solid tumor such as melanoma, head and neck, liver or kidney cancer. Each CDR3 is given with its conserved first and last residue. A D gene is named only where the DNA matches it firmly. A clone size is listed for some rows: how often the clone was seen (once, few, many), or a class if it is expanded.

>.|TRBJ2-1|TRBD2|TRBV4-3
CASSSTGTSDNEQFF
TGCGCCAGCAGCTCGACCGGGACTAGCGACAATGAGCAGTTCTTC
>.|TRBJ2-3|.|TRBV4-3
CASSQDADTDTQYF
TGCGCCAGCAGCCAAGATGCGGACACAGATACGCAGTATTTT
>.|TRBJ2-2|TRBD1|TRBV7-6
CASSPGQGGGELFF
TGTGCCAGCAGCCCGGGACAGGGCGGCGGGGAGCTGTTTTTT
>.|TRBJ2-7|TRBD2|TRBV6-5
CASSYSPSGSYEQYF
TGTGCCAGCAGTTACTCGCCTAGCGGTTCTTACGAGCAGTACTTC
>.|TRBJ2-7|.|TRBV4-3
CASSQEVVGQPGGLYEQYF
TGCGCCAGCAGCCAAGAAGTAGTCGGCCAACCCGGCGGTCTCTACGAGCAGTACTTC
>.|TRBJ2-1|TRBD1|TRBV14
CASSHVQGAGYNEQFF
TGTGCCAGCAGCCATGTACAGGGGGCCGGCTACAATGAGCAGTTCTTC
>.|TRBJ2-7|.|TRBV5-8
CASSLQGGYEQYF
TGTGCCAGCAGCTTGCAGGGGGGCTACGAGCAGTACTTC
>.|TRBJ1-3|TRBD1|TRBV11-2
CASSLGGTGGPNTIYF
TGTGCCAGCAGCTTAGGAGGGACAGGGGGACCAAACACCATATATTTT
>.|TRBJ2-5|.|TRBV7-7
CASSEPTYAQEGQETQYF
TGTGCTAGCAGCGAGCCGACTTATGCCCAGGAGGGCCAAGAGACCCAGTACTTC
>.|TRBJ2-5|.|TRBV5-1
CASSLQGQQETQYF
TGCGCCAGCAGCTTGCAGGGGCAGCAAGAGACCCAGTACTTC
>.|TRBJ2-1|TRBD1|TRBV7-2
CASSHRDRDHEQFF
TGTGCCAGCAGCCACCGTGACAGGGACCATGAGCAGTTCTTC
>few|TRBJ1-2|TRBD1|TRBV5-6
CASSRTGEHGYTF
TGTGCCAGCAGCCGGACAGGGGAGCATGGCTACACCTTC
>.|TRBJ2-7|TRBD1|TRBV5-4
CASRGRTGEQYF
TGTGCCAGCAGGGGACGGACAGGCGAGCAGTACTTC
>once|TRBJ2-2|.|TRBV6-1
CASSPPGELFF
TGTGCCAGCAGTCCCCCCGGGGAGCTGTTTTTT
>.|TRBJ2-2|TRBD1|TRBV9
CASSDGTGGADTGELFF
TGTGCCAGCAGCGATGGGACAGGGGGCGCTGACACCGGGGAGCTGTTTTTT
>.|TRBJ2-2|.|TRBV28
CASSPDMTGELFF
TGTGCCAGCAGTCCAGACATGACCGGGGAGCTGTTTTTT
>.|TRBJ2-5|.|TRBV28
CASRLQGAGETQYF
TGTGCCAGCAGACTACAGGGCGCGGGAGAGACCCAGTACTTC
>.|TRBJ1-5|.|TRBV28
CASSSLEGRDQPQHF
TGTGCCAGCAGCTCCTTGGAAGGGAGGGATCAGCCCCAGCATTTT
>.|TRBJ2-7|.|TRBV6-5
CASSFQGIAYEQYF
TGTGCCAGCAGTTTTCAGGGGATAGCCTACGAGCAGTACTTC
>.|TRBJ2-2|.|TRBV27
CATFSSFTGELFF
TGTGCCACCTTTTCTAGCTTCACCGGGGAGCTGTTTTTT
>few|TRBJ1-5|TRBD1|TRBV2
CASSEGQGHQPQHF
TGTGCCAGCAGTGAGGGACAGGGGCATCAGCCCCAGCATTTT
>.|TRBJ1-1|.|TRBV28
CASSNMGSVRAEAFF
TGTGCCAGCAGCAACATGGGTTCGGTTCGGGCTGAAGCTTTCTTT
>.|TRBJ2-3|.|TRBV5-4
CASSPEGADTQYF
TGTGCCAGCAGCCCCGAAGGTGCAGATACGCAGTATTTT
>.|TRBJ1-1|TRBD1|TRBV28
CASIPLQGAVTEAFF
TGTGCCAGCATTCCCTTGCAGGGGGCTGTCACTGAAGCTTTCTTT
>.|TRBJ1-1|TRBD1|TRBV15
CATSRAQGASTEAFF
TGTGCCACCAGCAGAGCACAGGGGGCGAGTACTGAAGCTTTCTTT
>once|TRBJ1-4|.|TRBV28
CASSLERNNEKLFF
TGTGCCAGCAGTTTAGAAAGAAATAATGAAAAACTGTTTTTT
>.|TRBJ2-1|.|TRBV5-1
CASSSEGNEQFF
TGCGCCAGCAGCTCGGAGGGTAATGAGCAGTTCTTC
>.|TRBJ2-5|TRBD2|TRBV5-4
CASSVTSGVIPKTQYF
TGTGCCAGCAGCGTGACTAGCGGGGTAATTCCAAAGACCCAGTACTTC
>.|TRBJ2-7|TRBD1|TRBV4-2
CASSSEGQGVYEQYF
TGTGCCAGCAGCTCAGAAGGACAGGGGGTTTACGAGCAGTACTTC
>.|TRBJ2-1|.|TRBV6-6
CASSPGVAAYNEQFF
TGTGCCAGCAGTCCAGGGGTAGCGGCCTACAATGAGCAGTTCTTC
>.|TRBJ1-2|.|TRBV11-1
CASSNGYGYTF
TGTGCCAGCAGCAACGGCTATGGCTACACCTTC
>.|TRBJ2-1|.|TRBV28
CASSFGFLGEQFF
TGTGCCAGCAGTTTTGGGTTTTTGGGGGAGCAGTTCTTC
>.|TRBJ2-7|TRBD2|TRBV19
CASSMAEREASEQYF
TGTGCCAGTAGTATGGCTGAGCGGGAGGCTTCCGAGCAGTACTTC
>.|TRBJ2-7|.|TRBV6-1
CASTRGYEQYF
TGTGCCAGCACCCGAGGTTACGAGCAGTACTTC
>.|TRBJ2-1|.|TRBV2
CASSAGLDEQFF
TGTGCCAGCAGTGCAGGGCTCGATGAGCAGTTCTTC
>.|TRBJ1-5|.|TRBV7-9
CASSVSGYSNQPQHF
TGTGCCAGCAGCGTCAGTGGGTATAGCAATCAGCCCCAGCATTTT
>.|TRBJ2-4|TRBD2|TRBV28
CASSLYPRGGSKNIQYF
TGTGCCAGCAGTTTATACCCACGGGGAGGGTCTAAAAACATTCAGTACTTC